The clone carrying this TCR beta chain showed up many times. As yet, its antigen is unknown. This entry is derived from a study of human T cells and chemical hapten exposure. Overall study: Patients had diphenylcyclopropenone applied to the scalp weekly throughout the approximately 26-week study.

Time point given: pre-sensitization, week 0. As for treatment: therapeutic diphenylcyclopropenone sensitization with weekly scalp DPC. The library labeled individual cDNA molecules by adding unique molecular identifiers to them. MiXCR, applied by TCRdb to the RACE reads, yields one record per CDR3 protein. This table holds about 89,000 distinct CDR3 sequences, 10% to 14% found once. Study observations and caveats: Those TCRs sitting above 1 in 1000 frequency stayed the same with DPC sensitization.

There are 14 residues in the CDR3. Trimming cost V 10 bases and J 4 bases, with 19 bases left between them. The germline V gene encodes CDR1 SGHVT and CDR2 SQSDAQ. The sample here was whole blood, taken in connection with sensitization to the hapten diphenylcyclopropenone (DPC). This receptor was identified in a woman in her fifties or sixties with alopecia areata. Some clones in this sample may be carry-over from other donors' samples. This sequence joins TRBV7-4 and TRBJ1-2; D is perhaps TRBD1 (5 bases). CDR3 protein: CATPEGLRIYGYTF. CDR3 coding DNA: TGTGCCACCCCCGAGGGACTTCGGATCTATGGCTACACCTTC.